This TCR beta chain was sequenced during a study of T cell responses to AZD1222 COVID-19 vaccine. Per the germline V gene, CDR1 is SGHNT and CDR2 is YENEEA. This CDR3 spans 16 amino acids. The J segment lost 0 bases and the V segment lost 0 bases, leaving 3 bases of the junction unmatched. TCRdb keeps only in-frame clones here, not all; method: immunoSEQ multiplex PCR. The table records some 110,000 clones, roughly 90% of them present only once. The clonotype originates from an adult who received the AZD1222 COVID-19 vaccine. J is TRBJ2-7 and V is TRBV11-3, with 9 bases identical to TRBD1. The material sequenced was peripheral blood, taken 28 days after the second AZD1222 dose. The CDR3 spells CASSLEGTGSSYEQYF. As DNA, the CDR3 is TGTGCCAGCAGCTTAGAGGGGACAGGGAGCTCCTACGAGCAGTACTTC.